Shown below are 26 T cell receptor beta chains from a single sample sequenced in a study of blood T cell repertoires in COVID-19. The method was immunoSEQ multiplex PCR; TCRdb's version includes in-frame clones alone and lacks a portion of them. The sample comprises some 490,000 clones, more than 85% of which are singletons, and 6.5% to 8.5% rests with the top ten. The sequenced sample consisted of PBMCs or T cells enriched from blood (not recorded which). These receptors all come from a woman aged 55 to 70 who had recovered from COVID-19.

The chain combines TRBV2 with TRBJ2-3; 10 nucleotides line up with TRBD1. Germline assignment: CDR1 SNHLY and CDR2 FYNNEI. J lost 3 bases, V lost 5 bases, and 11 bases had no gene match. CDR3 size: 17 residues. The CDR3 is CASSSGPGTGVTDTQYF. CDR3 DNA sequence: TGTGCCAGCAGTTCTGGGCCGGGGACAGGGGTTACAGATACGCAGTATTTT.

The chain employs TRBV2 and TRBJ1-2, with a tentative D call TRBD1 (5 bases). Trimming took 5 bases from V and 4 from J, leaving 11 bases between them. CDR3 size: 13 residues. The V gene's germline CDR1 is SNHLY and CDR2 FYNNEI. CDR3 coding DNA: TGTGCCAGCAGTATGACAGACTTCTATGGCTACACCTTC. Protein sequence: CASSMTDFYGYTF.

The chain uses TRBV2 and TRBJ1-2; 11 bases agree with TRBD1. Losses at the gene ends were 2 bases for V and 6 bases for J; bases not matched to a gene: 5. The CDR3 spans 15 residues. From germline, CDR1 is SNHLY and CDR2 FYNNEI. The CDR3 is CASSELGQGANGYTF. As DNA, the CDR3 is TGTGCCAGCAGTGAACTCGGACAGGGGGCGAATGGCTACACCTTC.

The rearrangement joins TRBV19 to TRBJ2-5, with TRBD1 identical over 7 bases. CDR1 LNHDA and CDR2 SQIVND come from the germline V gene (reference sequence). The length of the CDR3 is 16 residues. After removal of 2 bases from V and 5 bases from J, the junction contained 11 bases not matched to a gene. Here the CDR3 DNA reads TGTGCCAGTAGTATACCCCAGGGGGTAGGTCCGGAGACCCAGTACTTC. The encoded protein is CASSIPQGVGPETQYF.

This clone was seen only a few times. CDR3 in amino acids: CASSYSQGSPNQPQHF. The CDR3 coding sequence is TGTGCCAGCAGTTACTCTCAGGGAAGCCCTAATCAGCCCCAGCATTTT. J is TRBJ1-5 and V is TRBV6-2 or TRBV6-3; D may be TRBD1 (5 bases). The V gene's germline CDR1 is MNHEY and CDR2 SVGEGT. Trimming removed 0 bases from V and 4 bases from J, with 13 bases in between. The CDR3 extends over 16 amino acids.

The rearrangement links TRBV25-1 to TRBJ1-2; 8 positions agree with TRBD1. Germline CDR1 MGHDK, CDR2 SYGVNS. The CDR3 extends over 14 amino acids. Trimming cost V 8 bases and J 4 bases; bases outside gene matches: 9. CDR3 nucleotides: TGTGCCAGCCGGAAAACAGGGGGGTCCTATGGCTACACCTTC. Its protein is CASRKTGGSYGYTF.

The V and J genes are TRBV27 and TRBJ1-1; no firm D call. Trimming took off 4 bases at V and 5 bases at J, with 5 bases between the two ends. Germline V lookup: CDR1 MNHEY, CDR2 SMNVEV (reference sequence). This CDR3 comprises 11 residues. CDR3 loop: CASSSMTEAFF. The DNA of the CDR3 is TGTGCCAGCAGTTCAATGACTGAAGCTTTCTTT.

The V gene is TRBV4-1, the J gene TRBJ2-7; TRBD1 agrees at 9 bases. V lost 1 base to trimming and J lost 9 bases; unmatched junction nucleotides: 10. This CDR3 contains 15 residues. Germline CDR1 reads MGHRA; CDR2 reads YSYEKL. CDR3 sequence reads: CASSQGRDRVLLQYV. The CDR3 DNA sequence: TGCGCCAGCAGCCAAGGAAGGGACAGGGTACTATTGCAGTACGTC.

The J gene is TRBJ2-3, the V gene TRBV11-2, with a possible D match to TRBD2 (5 bases). Germline V gene lookup returns CDR1 SGHAT and CDR2 FQNNGV. This CDR3 region has 13 residues. V was clipped by 5 bases and J by 9 bases, with 15 bases between them. The CDR3 coding sequence is TGTGCCAGCAGCCTCTACTCTAGCAAAACGCAGTATTTT. It specifies CASSLYSSKTQYF.

The chain has TRBV5-1 and TRBJ2-2; 7 bases align to TRBD1. The ends lost 2 bases at V and 4 bases at J; junction bases unmatched: 11. There are 17 residues in the CDR3. Germline V gene data show CDR1 as SGHRS and CDR2 as YFSETQ. CDR3 sequence: CASSFPPGQLLTGELFF. Here the CDR3 DNA reads TGCGCCAGCAGCTTCCCTCCGGGACAGCTGCTCACCGGGGAGCTGTTTTTT.

The CDR3 is CASSRDWVDGYTF. The CDR3 DNA reads TGTGCCAGCAGTCGGGACTGGGTCGATGGCTACACCTTC. This chain joins TRBV6-5 and TRBJ1-2; D perhaps matches TRBD1 (5 bases). The ends were cut back, 5 bases at V and 6 bases at J, with 13 bases in the middle. The length of the CDR3 is 13 residues. Looked up from germline, CDR1 is MNHEY and CDR2 is SVGAGI.

On this clone: At one end the junction does not follow the germline gene, possibly because of a read error. The genes are TRBV10-1 and TRBJ2-2, with TRBD2 as a possible D gene (5 bases). The CDR3 extends over 14 amino acids. CDR1 WNHNN and CDR2 SYGVQD come from the germline V gene (reference sequence). The CDR3 here is CANSEQLDTGELFF. CDR3 in DNA: TGCGCCAACAGTGAGCAACTAGATACCGGGGAGCTGTTTTTT.

CDR3 residues: CASRKVAGFNEQFF. CDR3 sequence (DNA): TGTGCCAGCAGAAAGGTGGCAGGCTTCAATGAGCAGTTCTTC. This chain uses TRBV7-2 with TRBJ2-1; D is unresolved. CDR1 is SGHTA, CDR2 FQGNSA, per germline. Trimming removed 6 bases from V and 6 bases from J, with 15 bases in between. The CDR3 has 14 residues.

The chain links TRBV24-1 to TRBJ2-1; 12 bases agree with TRBD2. The germline V gene has CDR1 KGHDR and CDR2 SFDVKD. This CDR3 is built from 16 residues. V was clipped by 4 bases and J by 3 bases; unmatched bases: 3. In nucleotides, the CDR3 is TGTGCCACCAGTGACCCTAGCGGGGGGGGCTACAATGAGCAGTTCTTC. It is translated as CATSDPSGGGYNEQFF.

The chain is built from TRBV5-1 and TRBJ1-2; D is uncertain. Trimming left V 0 bases short and J 8 bases short, with 8 bases between. Germline assignment: CDR1 SGHRS and CDR2 YFSETQ. The CDR3 extends over 12 amino acids. CDR3 sequence reads: CASSLAGRGYTF. The CDR3 region has the DNA TGCGCCAGCAGCTTGGCGGGTCGAGGCTACACCTTC.

About this clone: Within the sample, other DNA sequences also encode this same CDR3. The chain is built from TRBV30 and TRBJ2-5, with unresolved D. Germline V gene lookup returns CDR1 GTSNPN and CDR2 SVGIG (reference sequence). The CDR3 length is 11 residues. Trimming took off 2 bases at V and 2 bases at J, with 3 bases between the two ends. The CDR3 nucleotides are TGTGCCTGGAGTCAGCAAGAGACCCAGTACTTC. It encodes CAWSQQETQYF. Full variable domain (outside the CDR3, taken from reference TRBV30 and TRBJ2-5): SQTIHQWPATLVQPVGSPLSLECTVEGTSNPNLYWYRQAAGRGLQLLFYSVGIGQISSEVPQNLSASRPQDRQFILSSKKLLLSDSGFYLCAWSQQETQYFGPGTRLLVL.

In its sample, this clone was seen many times. J is TRBJ2-2 and V is TRBV2; D unresolved. Deletions cut 6 bases from V and 2 bases from J, with 7 bases between. The CDR3 runs to 13 residues. Germline CDR1 reads SNHLY; CDR2 reads FYNNEI. DNA for the CDR3: TGTGCCAGCAGGAAGACAAACACCGGGGAGCTGTTTTTT. This encodes CASRKTNTGELFF.

The chain is built from TRBV5-6 and TRBJ1-5, with a tentative D call TRBD1 (6 bases). With 1 base removed from V and 8 bases from J, the gap between germline ends came to 19 bases. Germline lookup yields CDR1 SGHDT and CDR2 YYEEEE. CDR3 length: 16 amino acids. The CDR3 DNA sequence: TGTGCCAGCAGCTTGTCAGGGGACGGGTATTGGAAGCCCCAGCATTTT. It specifies CASSLSGDGYWKPQHF.

V usage is TRBV21-1 and J usage is TRBJ2-3; the table's D call, TRBD2, has no DNA check behind it. TRBV21-1 is given as a pseudogene. This CDR3 is built from 15 residues. The CDR3 bases are TGTGCCAGCAGCAAAGACGGGGGGCGGTCAGATACGCAGTATTTT. It is translated as CASSKDGGRSDTQYF.

This clone came up once. The V gene is TRBV2, the J gene TRBJ1-1; 8 bases map to TRBD1. With V trimmed by 6 bases and J by 6 bases, 9 bases remained unmatched. CDR3 length equals 14 residues. Germline assignment: CDR1 SNHLY and CDR2 FYNNEI. The DNA of the CDR3 is TGTGCCAGCAGAGGACAGGGAGGAATCGCTGAAGCTTTCTTT. As protein: CASRGQGGIAEAFF.

The J gene is TRBJ2-3, the V gene TRBV5-1; TRBD2 matches at 7 bases. The J segment lost 4 bases and the V segment lost 5 bases, leaving 7 bases of the junction unmatched. Germline values: CDR1 SGHRS, CDR2 YFSETQ. This CDR3 contains 14 residues. The CDR3 reads CASRFERGADTQYF. The CDR3 DNA is TGCGCCAGCAGGTTTGAGCGGGGCGCAGATACGCAGTATTTT.

The V and J genes are TRBV18 and TRBJ2-7; 7 bases are a match to TRBD1. V was clipped by 6 bases and J by 4 bases; unmatched bases: 12. CDR1 and CDR2 from the germline V gene are KGHSH and LQKENI. This CDR3 spans 15 amino acids. CDR3 amino acids: CASSPNRGVAYEQYV. In DNA, the CDR3 is TGTGCCAGCTCCCCTAACAGGGGAGTAGCGTACGAGCAGTACGTC.

The rearrangement joins TRBV7-2 to TRBJ2-2; perhaps TRBD2 as D (6 bases). Between the trimmed V and J ends, which lost 1 base and 2 bases, there was a span of 11 bases. Germline V gene data show CDR1 as SGHTA and CDR2 as FQGNSA. The CDR3 has 16 residues. The CDR3 spells CASSLEGGTNTGELFF. DNA of the CDR3: TGTGCCAGCAGCTTAGAAGGCGGGACTAACACCGGGGAGCTGTTTTTT.

J is TRBJ2-1 and V is TRBV2, with D perhaps matching TRBD2 (5 bases). Germline V gene data show CDR1 as SNHLY and CDR2 as FYNNEI. This CDR3 has 13 residues. V lost 4 bases and J 5 bases, leaving 9 bases between the germline ends. The CDR3 spells CASSVAGNNEQFF. CDR3 in DNA: TGTGCCAGCAGTGTGGCCGGGAACAATGAGCAGTTCTTC.

The chain joins TRBV20-1 to TRBJ1-2; D may be TRBD1 (5 bases). The CDR3 consists of 11 residues. V was trimmed by 6 bases and J by 6 bases, leaving 11 bases between them. Germline CDR1 reads DFQATT; CDR2 reads SNEGSKA (reference sequence). CDR3 DNA sequence: TGCAGTGCACAGGTAGAACATGGCTACACCTTC. This translates into CSAQVEHGYTF.

This chain joins TRBV18 and TRBJ1-1; a weak D match, TRBD1 (5 bases). This CDR3 is built from 13 residues. Trimming took 5 bases from V and 3 from J, leaving 10 bases between them. From germline, CDR1 is KGHSH and CDR2 LQKENI. In nucleotides, the CDR3 is TGTGCCAGCTCATCAATAGGGGACACTGAAGCTTTCTTT. Translating gives CASSSIGDTEAFF.